Presented here are 20 T cell receptor beta chains from one specimen sequenced in a study of blood T cell repertoires in COVID-19. The assay was immunoSEQ multiplex PCR, and TCRdb's table has in-frame clones only and misses some. This table holds 70,000 or so clones, around 85% found once. The sequenced sample was peripheral blood. All receptors come from an elderly woman with active or convalescent COVID-19.

V gene TRBV18 combines with J gene TRBJ2-1; 9 nucleotides align to TRBD1. The CDR3 sequence is 15 residues long. The germline gives CDR1 KGHSH, CDR2 LQKENI. After removal of 5 bases from V and 7 bases from J, the junction contained 9 bases not matched to a gene. CDR3 in amino acids: CASSSRQGVGNEQFF. The DNA for the CDR3 is TGTGCCAGCTCATCAAGACAGGGGGTCGGGAATGAGCAGTTCTTC.

V usage is TRBV27 and J usage is TRBJ2-7, with 7 positions matching TRBD1. Per the germline V gene, CDR1 is MNHEY and CDR2 is SMNVEV (reference sequence). After removal of 3 bases from V and 3 bases from J, the junction contained 5 bases not matched to a gene. The CDR3 is made up of 14 amino acids. Written as DNA, the CDR3 is TGTGCCAGCAGTTTCCAGGGGGACGGCTACGAGCAGTACTTC. As protein: CASSFQGDGYEQYF.

This sequence joins TRBV11-3 and TRBJ2-3, with D maybe TRBD1 (5 bases). The germline V and J ends were trimmed by 8 bases and 1 base, with 10 bases remaining between them. CDR1 SGHNT and CDR2 YENEEA come from the germline V gene. The CDR3 spans 13 residues. The CDR3 is CASQGRGTDTQYF. CDR3 DNA: TGTGCCAGCCAGGGCAGGGGCACAGATACGCAGTATTTT.

This chain joins TRBV4-3 and TRBJ1-5, with D perhaps matching TRBD1 (6 bases). Germline CDR1 LGHNA, CDR2 YSLEER. There are 15 residues in the CDR3. V gave up 0 bases and J gave up 3 bases, with 9 bases separating them. The CDR3: CASSQDPGDNQPQHF. In DNA, the CDR3 is TGCGCCAGCAGCCAAGATCCAGGGGACAATCAGCCCCAGCATTTT.

The V and J genes are TRBV7-2 and TRBJ1-6; 7 bases match TRBD1. Germline CDR1 and CDR2: SGHTA and FQGNSA. This CDR3 has 15 residues. V gave up 1 base and J gave up 7 bases; unmatched junction bases: 4. The CDR3 here is CASSLEGQINSPLHF. The DNA for the CDR3 is TGTGCCAGCAGCTTAGAGGGACAGATCAATTCACCCCTCCACTTT. Full variable domain (remainder filled in from reference TRBV7-2 and TRBJ1-6): GAGVSQSPSNKVTEKGKDVELRCDPISGHTALYWYRQSLGQGLEFLIYFQGNSAPDKSGLPSDRFSAERTGGSVSTLTIQRTQQEDSAVYLCASSLEGQINSPLHFGNGTRLTVT.

The gene calls are TRBV3-1 (or the pseudogene TRBV3-2) and TRBJ2-2; D uncertain. In germline, CDR1 is LGHDT, CDR2 YNNKEL (reference sequence). V shed 2 bases and J shed 0 bases, with 13 bases lying between them. The CDR3 is 17 residues long. The CDR3 nucleotides are TGTGCCAGCAGCCAACCCCTATCCTTATCGAACACCGGGGAGCTGTTTTTT. Translated, it gives CASSQPLSLSNTGELFF.

This sequence joins TRBV6-5 and TRBJ2-7; D perhaps matches TRBD2 (6 bases). Trimming left V 7 bases short and J 2 bases short, with 15 bases between. Germline CDR1 reads MNHEY; CDR2 reads SVGAGI. There are 14 residues in the CDR3. The CDR3 DNA follows: TGTGCCAGCAAATTAGCGGAGGAACCCTACGAGCAGTACTTC. It translates to CASKLAEEPYEQYF.

The chain links TRBV7-2 to TRBJ2-5, with D unclear. The CDR3 consists of 14 residues. Germline lookup yields CDR1 SGHTA and CDR2 FQGNSA. V lost 1 base to trimming and J lost 5 bases, with 11 bases between them. The CDR3 DNA sequence: TGTGCCAGCAGCTTAGTTGGGCTGGGTGAGACCCAGTACTTC. As protein: CASSLVGLGETQYF.

CDR3 nucleotides: TGTGCCAGCAGCGTGGCGGGACAGGGGGCTCGAAATGAGCAGTTCTTC. Its translation is CASSVAGQGARNEQFF. V is TRBV9 and J is TRBJ2-1; the match to TRBD1 covers 12 bases. Germline assignment: CDR1 SGDLS and CDR2 YYNGEE. J was trimmed by 7 bases and V by 2 bases; bases with no gene match: 7. This CDR3 comprises 16 residues.

This clone is a singleton in its sample. V and J are TRBV30 and TRBJ1-5; no clear D gene. The CDR3 consists of 14 residues. Looked up from germline, CDR1 is GTSNPN and CDR2 is SVGIG (reference sequence). V lost 7 bases, J lost 0 bases, and 13 bases lay in between. CDR3: CAYDQVGSNQPQHF. The CDR3 DNA reads as TGTGCCTACGACCAGGTCGGTAGCAATCAGCCCCAGCATTTT.

The chain couples TRBV9 to TRBJ2-7; 9 bases align to TRBD1. CDR3 size: 14 residues. Per the germline V gene, CDR1 is SGDLS and CDR2 is YYNGEE. V shed 1 base and J 3 bases; nucleotides not matched to a gene: 2. The CDR3 protein is CASSVRDRDYEQYF. The CDR3 nucleotides read TGTGCCAGCAGCGTACGGGACAGGGACTACGAGCAGTACTTC. The full variable domain, in which reference TRBV9 and TRBJ2-7 provide the parts outside the CDR3, is DSGVTQTPKHLITATGQRVTLRCSPRSGDLSVYWYQQSLDQGLQFLIQYYNGEERAKGNILERFSAQQFPDLHSELNLSSLELGDSALYFCASSVRDRDYEQYFGPGTRLTVT.

The CDR3 reads CASSLAGTGVVGTEAFF. In DNA, the CDR3 is TGTGCCAGCAGCTTGGCCGGGACAGGGGTGGTGGGCACTGAAGCTTTCTTT. The genes are TRBV5-4 and TRBJ1-1; 10 bases fit TRBD1. The CDR3 consists of 17 residues. J was trimmed by 4 bases and V by 0 bases; bases with no gene match: 9. Germline CDR1 is SGHNT and CDR2 is YYREEE (reference sequence).

V usage is TRBV19 and J usage is TRBJ2-6, with D tentatively TRBD1 (5 bases). The CDR3 runs to 14 residues. Trimming cost V 9 bases and J 2 bases, with 11 bases left between them. Germline V gene sequence: CDR1 LNHDA, CDR2 SQIVND (reference sequence). The CDR3 region is CASSSRAGANVLTF. In DNA form, the CDR3 reads TGTGCCAGCTCCTCCAGGGCTGGGGCCAACGTCCTGACTTTC.

The gene calls are TRBV27 and TRBJ1-4; TRBD1 matches at 7 bases. Germline V gene data show CDR1 as MNHEY and CDR2 as SMNVEV (reference sequence). With 5 bases clipped from V and 6 bases from J, the junction kept 6 bases outside the gene matches. The CDR3 has 14 amino acids. The CDR3 loop reads CASSVDRAHEKLFF. As DNA, the CDR3 is TGTGCCAGCAGTGTCGACAGGGCCCATGAAAAACTGTTTTTT.

This chain links TRBV7-8 with TRBJ1-4; D is perhaps TRBD1 (6 bases). The germline V and J ends were trimmed by 5 bases and 5 bases, with 12 bases remaining between them. Germline loops: CDR1 SGHVS, CDR2 FQNEAQ. The CDR3 length is 14 residues. The CDR3 is CASSPTGTNEKLFF. CDR3 bases: TGTGCCAGCAGCCCGACCGGGACAAATGAAAAACTGTTTTTT.

The gene calls are TRBV6-5 and TRBJ2-7; TRBD1 is a possible D gene (6 bases). CDR3 length equals 14 residues. The germline V gene encodes CDR1 MNHEY and CDR2 SVGAGI. Trimming took off 6 bases at V and 5 bases at J, with 17 bases between the two ends. DNA for the CDR3: TGTGCCAGCAGGGTTACAGGGCTAGGCGACGAGCAGTACTTC. Amino acids: CASRVTGLGDEQYF.

This chain joins TRBV6-5 and TRBJ2-5, with D perhaps TRBD2 (5 bases). V lost 6 bases, J lost 2 bases, and 10 bases lay in between. Germline lookup yields CDR1 MNHEY and CDR2 SVGAGI. The CDR3 runs 13 residues. DNA of the CDR3: TGTGCCAGCAGCTGGACTCTTCAAGAGACCCAGTACTTC. The encoded protein is CASSWTLQETQYF.

The chain couples TRBV2 to TRBJ2-3, with D hard to call. Deletions cut 1 base from V and 3 bases from J, with 14 bases between. From germline, CDR1 is SNHLY and CDR2 FYNNEI. The CDR3 contains 16 residues. CDR3 loop: CASSEGYFLSTDTQYF. The CDR3 coding sequence is TGTGCCAGCAGTGAAGGGTACTTCTTGAGTACAGATACGCAGTATTTT.

The rearrangement joins TRBV7-9 to TRBJ1-1; tentatively, D is TRBD1 (6 bases). This CDR3 contains 15 residues. Germline V lookup: CDR1 SEHNR, CDR2 FQNEAQ (reference sequence). Trimming shortened V by 1 base and J by 5 bases, and 14 bases separated the two germline ends. The CDR3 nucleotides are TGTGCCAGCAGCTTAGAGGGGACACCCGTGACTGAAGCTTTCTTT. Residues: CASSLEGTPVTEAFF. Complete variable domain (other parts from reference TRBV7-9 and TRBJ1-1): DTGVSQNPRHKITKRGQNVTFRCDPISEHNRLYWYRQTLGQGPEFLTYFQNEAQLEKSRLLSDRFSAERPKGSFSTLEIQRTEQGDSAMYLCASSLEGTPVTEAFFGQGTRLTVV.

The V gene is TRBV11-2, the J gene TRBJ2-7; tentative D call: TRBD1 (5 bases). Germline lookup yields CDR1 SGHAT and CDR2 FQNNGV. The CDR3 is made up of 14 amino acids. Trimming cost V 5 bases and J 3 bases, with 14 bases left between them. In DNA, the CDR3 is TGTGCCAGCAGCCTAGGGCTCCAGGGCTACGAGCAGTACTTC. This gives the protein CASSLGLQGYEQYF. The full variable domain, rest sourced from reference TRBV11-2 and TRBJ2-7, is EAGVAQSPRYKIIEKRQSVAFWCNPISGHATLYWYQQILGQGPKLLIQFQNNGVVDDSQLPKDRFSAERLKGVDSTLKIQPAKLEDSAVYLCASSLGLQGYEQYFGPGTRLTVT.